This passage covers 15 T cell receptor beta chains from one sample sequenced in a study of blood T cell repertoires in COVID-19. Produced via immunoSEQ multiplex PCR; TCRdb's table is partial and in-frame only. In the table there are roughly 140,000 clones, around four fifths of which are singletons. Sequenced input: peripheral blood. Receptor source: a human donor in a cohort sampled during active COVID-19.

This rearrangement joins TRBV18 to TRBJ1-1; D may be TRBD1 (5 bases). CDR1 is KGHSH, CDR2 LQKENI, per germline. The CDR3 extends over 14 amino acids. V dropped 6 bases and J dropped 4 bases, with 15 bases sitting between them. As DNA, the CDR3 is TGTGCCAGCTCCCCGTTGGGGGGAGGCACTGAAGCTTTCTTT. Translated, it gives CASSPLGGGTEAFF. Using reference TRBV18 and TRBJ1-1 for the parts outside the CDR3, the full variable domain is NAGVMQNPRHLVRRRGQEARLRCSPMKGHSHVYWYRQLPEEGLKFMVYLQKENIIDESGMPKERFSAEFPKEGPSILRIQQVVRGDSAAYFCASSPLGGGTEAFFGQGTRLTVV.

A word on this clone: Mismatch with germline at one junction end may stem from a read error. The gene calls are TRBV7-7 and TRBJ2-2, with D tentatively TRBD1 (6 bases). Germline CDR1 is SSHAT and CDR2 is FNYEAQ (reference sequence). The CDR3 contains 15 residues. DNA of the CDR3: TGTGCTAGCAGCCCAGGGGCAGCCGGCTCCGGGGAGCTGTTTTTT. Its protein product is CASSPGAAGSGELFF.

The V and J genes are TRBV9 and TRBJ1-3; weak D call: TRBD1 (5 bases). Trimming removed 3 bases at V and 1 base at J, with 8 bases between. CDR1 is SGDLS, CDR2 YYNGEE, per germline. The length of the CDR3 is 14 residues. The CDR3 here is CASSGGGSGNTIYF. DNA for the CDR3: TGTGCCAGCAGCGGGGGCGGTTCTGGAAACACCATATATTTT. Combining the CDR3 with reference TRBV9 and TRBJ1-3 gives the whole variable domain DSGVTQTPKHLITATGQRVTLRCSPRSGDLSVYWYQQSLDQGLQFLIQYYNGEERAKGNILERFSAQQFPDLHSELNLSSLELGDSALYFCASSGGGSGNTIYFGEGSWLTVV.

The rearrangement joins TRBV4-2 to TRBJ1-1; 9 bases map to TRBD1. After removal of 5 bases from V and 6 bases from J, the junction contained 7 bases not matched to a gene. Germline V CDR1 and CDR2: LGHNA, YNFKEQ. The CDR3 is 14 amino acids. CDR3 in DNA: TGTGCCAGCAGCGGCCCACAGGGGGCAGCTGAAGCTTTCTTT. The encoded protein is CASSGPQGAAEAFF.

The rearrangement links TRBV9 to TRBJ1-5; tentative D call: TRBD1 (5 bases). Trimming took 2 bases from V and 3 from J, leaving 15 bases between them. The CDR3 length is 16 residues. CDR1 is SGDLS and CDR2 is YYNGEE in the germline V gene. The CDR3 is CASSVGAGDHNQPQHF. CDR3 DNA sequence: TGTGCCAGCAGCGTTGGGGCGGGGGACCACAATCAGCCCCAGCATTTT.

This clone was observed a single time. CDR3 DNA sequence: TGTGCCAGCAGCGCCTCCAGGGGGGACTATGGCTACACCTTC. Amino acids: CASSASRGDYGYTF. J is TRBJ1-2 and V is TRBV5-5; TRBD1 aligns across 7 bases. From germline, CDR1 is SGHKS and CDR2 YYEKEE (reference sequence). The CDR3 spans 14 residues. The J segment lost 3 bases and the V segment lost 4 bases, leaving 6 bases of the junction unmatched.

The chain joins TRBV6-6 to TRBJ1-2; D is perhaps TRBD1 (6 bases). From germline, CDR1 is MNHNY and CDR2 SVGAGI (reference sequence). Trimming pared 6 bases from V and 5 bases from J, leaving 19 bases between. This CDR3 has 15 residues. The CDR3 DNA sequence: TGTGCCAGCAGACCGCCGGCGGCAGGGGAGTATGGCTACACCTTC. Translation gives CASRPPAAGEYGYTF.

This clone has more than one count but fewer than ten. The gene calls are TRBV24-1 and TRBJ1-5; D unresolved. Per the germline V gene, CDR1 is KGHDR and CDR2 is SFDVKD. This CDR3 comprises 13 residues. Trimming shortened V by 4 bases and J by 4 bases, and 7 bases separated the two germline ends. CDR3 sequence: CATSDSLNQPQHF. CDR3 DNA sequence: TGTGCCACCAGTGACTCCCTGAATCAGCCCCAGCATTTT.

This clone was seen a few times. The chain is built from TRBV19 and TRBJ1-5, with TRBD1 as a possible D gene (5 bases). CDR1 LNHDA and CDR2 SQIVND come from the germline V gene (reference sequence). V lost 2 bases to trimming and J lost 5 bases, with 10 bases between them. This CDR3 is 14 amino acids long. The CDR3 nucleotides read TGTGCCAGTAGTATAACCCAGGGCGATCAGCCCCAGCATTTT. This codes for CASSITQGDQPQHF. Full variable domain (rest looked up from reference TRBV19 and TRBJ1-5): DGGITQSPKYLFRKEGQNVTLSCEQNLNHDAMYWYRQDPGQGLRLIYYSQIVNDFQKGDIAEGYSVSREKKESFPLTVTSAQKNPTAFYLCASSITQGDQPQHFGDGTRLSIL.

The chain combines TRBV28 with TRBJ1-1, with a weak D call TRBD1 (5 bases). The CDR3 is 15 residues long. Between the trimmed V and J ends, which lost 6 bases and 5 bases, there was a span of 19 bases. Germline V CDR1 and CDR2: MDHEN, SYDVKM. CDR3 residues: CASSDGTGRLTEAFF. The CDR3, as DNA: TGTGCCAGCAGCGATGGGACTGGGAGGTTGACTGAAGCTTTCTTT. The variable domain in full, completed from reference TRBV28 and TRBJ1-1, reads DVKVTQSSRYLVKRTGEKVFLECVQDMDHENMFWYRQDPGLGLRLIYFSYDVKMKEKGDIPEGYSVSREKKERFSLILESASTNQTSMYLCASSDGTGRLTEAFFGQGTRLTVV.

V is TRBV19 and J is TRBJ1-1, with D unclear. This CDR3 is built from 13 residues. V dropped 6 bases and J dropped 5 bases, with 13 bases sitting between them. Per germline, CDR1 LNHDA and CDR2 SQIVND (reference sequence). DNA of the CDR3: TGTGCCAGTAGCCCGGCGTCGGGGACTGAAGCTTTCTTT. Amino acid sequence: CASSPASGTEAFF.

A word on this clone: Additional DNA sequences in this sample encode the identical CDR3. V is TRBV18 and J is TRBJ1-5; perhaps TRBD1 as D (5 bases). V was shortened by 3 bases and J by 0 bases, with 9 bases between the two germline ends. The CDR3 totals 15 residues. CDR1 is KGHSH, CDR2 LQKENI, per germline. This CDR3 is CASSPSGGSNQPQHF. The DNA of the CDR3 is TGTGCCAGCTCACCGTCCGGGGGTAGCAATCAGCCCCAGCATTTT.

The chain uses TRBV6-1 and TRBJ1-5; D remains ambiguous. Germline CDR1 and CDR2: MNHNS and SASEGT. The CDR3 runs 13 residues. Deletions cut 3 bases from V and 7 bases from J, with 10 bases between. The CDR3 DNA is TGTGCCAGCAGTGACGAGGGAGGGCAGCCCCAGCATTTT. Its protein is CASSDEGGQPQHF.

In its sample, this clone was seen a few times. This chain connects TRBV7-9 to TRBJ1-1; D is ambiguous. V lost 3 bases and J lost 5, with 13 bases in between. Per germline, CDR1 SEHNR and CDR2 FQNEAQ (reference sequence). The CDR3 runs to 14 residues. The CDR3 here is CASSFYRVETEAFF. CDR3 coding DNA: TGTGCCAGCAGCTTCTACCGGGTCGAGACTGAAGCTTTCTTT. Together with reference TRBV7-9 and TRBJ1-1, the CDR3 gives the full variable domain: DTGVSQNPRHKITKRGQNVTFRCDPISEHNRLYWYRQTLGQGPEFLTYFQNEAQLEKSRLLSDRFSAERPKGSFSTLEIQRTEQGDSAMYLCASSFYRVETEAFFGQGTRLTVV.

The rearrangement links TRBV29-1 to TRBJ1-3; possible D gene TRBD1, 6 bases. The CDR3 extends over 14 amino acids. CDR1 is SQVTM, CDR2 ANQGSEA, per germline. Trimming stripped 5 bases from V and 1 base from J, with 12 bases between. DNA of the CDR3: TGCAGCGTTCTCTCCACAGGGTCTGGAAACACCATATATTTT. This encodes CSVLSTGSGNTIYF.